This TCR beta chain is from a study of blood T cell repertoires in COVID-19. Assay: immunoSEQ multiplex PCR; the TCRdb copy retains only in-frame clones and omits some. Of 400,000 to 550,000 clones listed, around 89% were seen once; the top ten hold around 4.4%. The CDR3 is 14 residues long. The V end was cut by 0 bases, the J end by 4 bases, with 5 bases between. CDR1 is SGHRS, CDR2 YFSETQ, per germline. This rearrangement joins TRBV5-1 to TRBJ1-6; D remains ambiguous. This clonotype originated in a woman aged 30 to 39 with acute or convalescent COVID-19. The material sequenced was peripheral blood. Here the CDR3 DNA reads TGCGCCAGCAGCTTGGACCAGTATAATTCACCCCTCCACTTT. Its protein is CASSLDQYNSPLHF.